This T cell receptor (beta chain) was observed in a study of T cell repertoires in cytomegalovirus infection. Study-wide context: Public TCR beta signatures were indicative of both CMV infection and a matching HLA type.

Findings and caveats of the study: Ex vivo, HLA-C-restricted CMV-specific TCR beta clonotypes prevailed over the rest of the response.

In this sample, this clonotype turned up many times. Its antigen is still unknown. Each CDR3 protein gets one entry after TCRdb re-called the reads with MiXCR. The data hold roughly 230,000 distinct CDR3 sequences, with 6% to 8% observed a single time. CDR3 length equals 12 residues. V was pared by 4 bases and J by 7 bases, with 5 bases between. Germline CDR1 is MDHEN and CDR2 is SYDVKM. Sequencing was carried out using PBMCs. The rearrangement joins TRBV28 to TRBJ1-6; no definite D call. The sequence derives from a human donor in good health (CMV status not recorded). Some clones in this sample may be carry-over from other donors' samples. The DNA for the CDR3 is TGTGCCAGCAGTTCTCTAAATTCACCCCTCCACTTT. Its protein is CASSSLNSPLHF.